This T cell receptor (beta chain) comes out of a study of blood T cell repertoires in COVID-19 (dated by TCRdb to about 2020). Regarding the complete study: The collaborator samples originated in the United States, Italy and Spain and spanned the acute and convalescent phases of COVID-19. The material from the prospective study consisted of cDNA or gDNA derived from T cells, B-cell-depleted T cells, or PBMCs. The dataset comprised deeply sampled blood TCRbeta repertoires from subjects exposed to, actively infected with, or recovered from COVID-19. The repertoires were made available in a free public database intended to serve as a resource for research on the immune response to SARS-CoV-2. The samples were drawn from two sources: the first 160 participants of the ongoing ImmuneRACE study, and 1,000 to 1,500 subjects contributed by 6 global collaborators. A de-identified subject ID, COVID-19 status, age in years and sex were almost always included in the sample metadata. Where available, HLA class I and class II types were taken from metadata supplied by the sample provider and were not determined by assay-based typing.

Looking up the germline V gene (reference sequence) yields CDR1 GTSNPN and CDR2 SVGIG. The CDR3 measures 12 amino acids from cysteine to phenylalanine. Only the CDR3 DNA stays, 36 bases, in frame from base 1. V was cut back by 3 bases and J by 2 bases, leaving a gap of 8 bases between them. Comments on this clone: There is no known antigen for this receptor. No much larger clone exists at a distance of one base, and base qualities are not known.

One collaborating source in Seattle enrolled patients while the patients were actively infected and followed the patients over time throughout the course of disease. Whole blood was collected in K2EDTA tubes by collaborating institutions according to the institutions' own protocols. For TCRbeta analysis, collaborator samples were shipped as frozen whole blood, as isolated PBMCs, or as DNA extracted from either sample type. Results the study describes overall, beyond this receptor: The amount of clinical and demographic metadata varied by source and participant and was provided uncurated.

TCRbeta CDR3 regions were amplified from genomic DNA by means of the immunoSEQ Assay, a bias-controlled multiplex PCR. For the original study's pipeline: The number of nucleated cells in each sample was estimated from the amplification of reference gene primers within the assay. To quantify the absolute abundance of each unique TCRbeta CDR3 rearrangement, sequence reads were collapsed and filtered. For each sample, productive Simpson clonality was calculated by taking the square root of Simpson's diversity index across productive rearrangements. TCRdb carries this immuneACCESS record with in-frame sequences only. Its versions omit some clonotypes, under half of them owing to an unresolved V gene in the studies checked, with the rest unexplained. Clone size and the V and J calls come from that table; the DNA yielded D and trimming. For this sample the table gives some 250,000 clones, of which about nine tenths were detected only once. Of the sample, less than 15% is held by the ten largest clones.

This sequence originates from a woman younger than 45 with COVID-19, enrolled during active disease. Sequenced input: peripheral blood. The chain is assembled from TRBV30 and TRBJ2-7; the D gene is possibly TRBD1, with 5 bases matching. Read as DNA, the sequence is TGTGCCTGGAGGGACATTACCTACGAGCAGTACTTC. Its protein is CAWRDITYEQYF. Here the CDR3 is joined to the reference TRBV30 and TRBJ2-7 genes, and the full variable domain is: SQTIHQWPATLVQPVGSPLSLECTVEGTSNPNLYWYRQAAGRGLQLLFYSVGIGQISSEVPQNLSASRPQDRQFILSSKKLLLSDSGFYLCAWRDITYEQYFGPGTRLTVT.